These T cell receptor beta chains were read from a single sample in a study of Ad26.COV2.S vaccination and SARS-CoV-2 variants. The assay was immunoSEQ multiplex PCR, and TCRdb's table has in-frame clones only and misses some. Counted here are roughly 500,000 clones, about 83% occurring once; the ten biggest clones make up roughly 13%. Specimen: peripheral blood, collected in a trial of Ad26.COV2.S vaccine versus placebo. These receptors originate from a person between 18 and 59 years old who received the Ad26.COV2.S COVID-19 vaccine or a placebo. CDR3s include the opening cysteine and the closing phenylalanine or tryptophan. The order of the fields is D gene, V gene, clone size, J gene, CDR3 protein, CDR3 DNA. The D gene is left open where the match is weak. Size is stated for part of the rows, as once, few or many counts, or as a class when the clone is expanded.

d_gene: NA
v_gene: TRBV27
abundance: NA
j_gene: TRBJ1-2
CDR3aa: CASSSNPPRGSGYTF
CDR3nt: TGTGCCAGCAGTTCAAACCCACCTAGGGGGAGTGGCTACACCTTC

d_gene: TRBD1
v_gene: TRBV19
abundance: many
j_gene: TRBJ2-1
CDR3aa: CASREKGQGGYNEQFF
CDR3nt: TGTGCCAGTAGAGAGAAGGGACAGGGTGGATACAATGAGCAGTTCTTC

d_gene: NA
v_gene: TRBV7-7
abundance: once
j_gene: TRBJ2-5
CDR3aa: CASSPGSYQETQYF
CDR3nt: TGTGCCAGCAGCCCGGGGTCTTACCAAGAGACCCAGTACTTC

d_gene: NA
v_gene: TRBV6-5
abundance: NA
j_gene: TRBJ1-1
CDR3aa: CASGPLPNPEAFF
CDR3nt: TGTGCCAGCGGGCCCTTACCGAATCCCGAAGCTTTCTTT

d_gene: TRBD2
v_gene: TRBV6-5
abundance: NA
j_gene: TRBJ2-3
CDR3aa: CASSPGLAGEKSQYF
CDR3nt: TGTGCCAGCAGTCCCGGACTAGCGGGAGAGAAATCGCAGTATTTT

d_gene: NA
v_gene: TRBV10-3
abundance: NA
j_gene: TRBJ2-5
CDR3aa: CAISEKRTSVGETQYF
CDR3nt: TGTGCCATCAGTGAAAAGAGGACCAGCGTAGGGGAGACCCAGTACTTC

d_gene: TRBD1
v_gene: TRBV9
abundance: once
j_gene: TRBJ2-3
CDR3aa: CASSVVGQGGDTQYF
CDR3nt: TGTGCCAGCAGCGTAGTAGGACAGGGTGGGGATACGCAGTATTTT

d_gene: NA
v_gene: TRBV6-5
abundance: NA
j_gene: TRBJ2-1
CDR3aa: CASSLGVYNEQFF
CDR3nt: TGTGCCAGCAGCCTCGGAGTATACAATGAGCAGTTCTTC

d_gene: TRBD2
v_gene: TRBV30
abundance: NA
j_gene: TRBJ2-3
CDR3aa: CAWSAGLAGGSTDTQYF
CDR3nt: TGTGCCTGGAGTGCCGGACTAGCGGGAGGATCTACAGATACGCAGTATTTT

d_gene: NA
v_gene: TRBV4-2
abundance: NA
j_gene: TRBJ2-1
CDR3aa: CASSQGGVSPSSYNEQFF
CDR3nt: TGTGCCAGCAGCCAAGGGGGGGTGAGCCCAAGCTCCTACAATGAGCAGTTCTTC

d_gene: NA
v_gene: TRBV7-2
abundance: NA
j_gene: TRBJ2-2
CDR3aa: CASSQLFRTGELFF
CDR3nt: TGTGCCAGCAGCCAATTATTTCGGACCGGGGAGCTGTTTTTT

d_gene: NA
v_gene: TRBV29-1
abundance: NA
j_gene: TRBJ1-4
CDR3aa: CSVETDEKLFF
CDR3nt: TGCAGCGTTGAGACGGATGAAAAACTGTTTTTT

d_gene: NA
v_gene: TRBV5-1
abundance: NA
j_gene: TRBJ2-2
CDR3aa: CASSLTGNPIAWNTGELFF
CDR3nt: TGCGCCAGCAGCTTGACCGGGAACCCGATTGCGTGGAACACCGGGGAGCTGTTTTTT

d_gene: NA
v_gene: TRBV5-1
abundance: once
j_gene: TRBJ1-6
CDR3aa: CASSLNSNSPLHF
CDR3nt: TGCGCCAGCAGCTTGAACAGTAATTCGCCCCTCCACTTT

d_gene: NA
v_gene: TRBV4-2
abundance: NA
j_gene: TRBJ1-2
CDR3aa: CASSLLGTHGYTF
CDR3nt: TGTGCCAGCAGCCTCCTCGGGACTCATGGCTACACCTTC

d_gene: NA
v_gene: TRBV5-4
abundance: NA
j_gene: TRBJ2-3
CDR3aa: CASTPSALNTDTQYF
CDR3nt: TGTGCCAGCACCCCATCGGCACTAAACACAGATACGCAGTATTTT

d_gene: NA
v_gene: TRBV7-3
abundance: NA
j_gene: TRBJ2-1
CDR3aa: CASSLGGPLEQFF
CDR3nt: TGTGCCAGCAGCTTAGGAGGGCCGCTTGAGCAGTTCTTC